The clone carrying this T cell receptor (beta chain) was observed a single time. This entry belongs to a study of OX40 agonist ivuxolimab in advanced cancers. Produced via immunoSEQ multiplex PCR; TCRdb's table is partial and in-frame only. In the table there are 70,000 to 85,000 clones, 70% to 90% of which are singletons. The material sequenced was CD4+ or CD8+ T cells sorted from blood, taken in a trial of the OX40 agonist ivuxolimab. The clonotype originates from an adult with an advanced solid tumor such as melanoma, head and neck, liver or kidney cancer.

The CDR3 loop is CASSLGQVSYNEQFF. In nucleotides, the CDR3 is TGTGCCAGCAGCTTGGGGCAGGTCTCCTACAATGAGCAGTTCTTC. V is TRBV5-8 and J is TRBJ2-1, with D unclear. The CDR3 contains 15 residues. Trimming shortened V by 0 bases and J by 0 bases, and 7 bases separated the two germline ends. Germline V lookup: CDR1 SGHTS, CDR2 YDEGEE.